These 27 T cell receptor beta chains came from one sample sequenced in a study of blood T cell repertoires in COVID-19 (dated by TCRdb to about 2020). Library preparation used the immunoSEQ multiplex PCR assay. TCRdb obtained this table from immuneACCESS and retained in-frame rearrangements with V and J assigned. These tables miss some clones; where compared with another copy, unresolved V genes account for less than half of the shortfall, and the remainder is unexplained. This sample comprises about 190,000 clones, around 85% of them detected only once. The ten biggest clones cover roughly 12% of the sample. The source material was peripheral blood. The receptors shown here come from a woman between 50 and 59 years old with acute or convalescent COVID-19.

The chain has TRBV29-1 and TRBJ1-2, with 11 bases matching TRBD1. The V gene's germline CDR1 is SQVTM and CDR2 ANQGSEA. CDR3 length: 18 residues. V was pared by 0 bases and J by 3 bases, with 12 bases of the junction left unmatched. The CDR3 sequence is CSVEDLWDGQGADYGYTF. The CDR3 coding sequence is TGCAGCGTTGAAGATCTTTGGGATGGACAGGGGGCGGACTATGGCTACACCTTC.

The chain joins TRBV9 to TRBJ2-5; 8 nucleotides match TRBD2. CDR3 size: 13 residues. Germline CDR1 is SGDLS and CDR2 is YYNGEE. Trimming removed 3 bases from V and 4 bases from J; junction bases left unmatched: 2. The DNA of the CDR3 is TGTGCCAGCAGCGCCGGGACTAGAGAGACCCAGTACTTC. Its protein is CASSAGTRETQYF.

The V and J genes are TRBV5-5 and TRBJ1-5; 10 nucleotides line up with TRBD1. V was pared by 4 bases and J by 2 bases, with 9 bases of the junction left unmatched. Germline lookup yields CDR1 SGHKS and CDR2 YYEKEE (reference sequence). This CDR3 spans 17 amino acids. The chain's CDR3 is CASSAGTGAYGNQPQHF. CDR3 sequence (DNA): TGTGCCAGCAGCGCCGGGACAGGGGCATATGGCAATCAGCCCCAGCATTTT.

This rearrangement joins TRBV28 to TRBJ2-7, with 12 positions matching TRBD1. Germline trimming cut 1 base from V and 7 bases from J; bases unmatched to any gene: 5. This CDR3 contains 15 residues. Germline V gene data show CDR1 as MDHEN and CDR2 as SYDVKM. CDR3 sequence: CASSLLGTGGGEQYF. In DNA, the CDR3 is TGTGCCAGCAGTTTATTAGGGACAGGGGGCGGAGAGCAGTACTTC.

The CDR3 sequence is CASSRGEGDSPLHF. The CDR3 DNA follows: TGTGCCAGCTCCAGAGGGGAGGGGGATTCACCCCTCCACTTT. The gene calls are TRBV6-5 and TRBJ1-6; D is perhaps TRBD1 (6 bases). Germline values: CDR1 MNHEY, CDR2 SVGAGI. CDR3 size: 14 residues. Trimming cost V 8 bases and J 8 bases, with 16 bases left between them.

This clone was seen a single time. The V call is TRBV5-6, the J call TRBJ2-7; 10 nucleotides align to TRBD1. In germline, CDR1 is SGHDT, CDR2 YYEEEE. J was trimmed by 0 bases and V by 2 bases; bases with no gene match: 2. CDR3 length: 15 amino acids. DNA for the CDR3: TGTGCCAGCAGCTTCGGGACAGGGGCCTCCTACGAGCAGTACTTC. This encodes CASSFGTGASYEQYF.

J is TRBJ1-5 and V is TRBV7-2; D call uncertain. The V gene's germline CDR1 is SGHTA and CDR2 FQGNSA. The V and J ends lost 5 bases and 6 bases respectively, with 11 bases between them. This CDR3 is 13 amino acids long. CDR3 nucleotides: TGTGCCAGCAGCCCTCAAGTGGCTCAGCCCCAGCATTTT. Amino acids: CASSPQVAQPQHF.

The rearrangement joins TRBV19 to TRBJ1-4; 8 nucleotides agree with TRBD1. The J segment lost 6 bases and the V segment lost 6 bases, leaving 3 bases of the junction unmatched. CDR3 length: 13 amino acids. Germline V gene lookup returns CDR1 LNHDA and CDR2 SQIVND (reference sequence). CDR3 protein: CASRDREYEKLFF. In nucleotides, the CDR3 is TGTGCCAGTAGGGACAGGGAATATGAAAAACTGTTTTTT.

The chain links TRBV6-5 to TRBJ2-7; possible D gene TRBD2, 5 bases. There are 13 residues in the CDR3. From germline, CDR1 is MNHEY and CDR2 SVGAGI. V lost 7 bases to trimming and J lost 6 bases, with 16 bases between them. In DNA form, the CDR3 reads TGTGCCAGCAATGTGGGATCGGGGATCGAGCAGTACTTC. Protein product: CASNVGSGIEQYF.

The chain joins TRBV7-2 to TRBJ2-5, with 13 nucleotides matching TRBD2. The CDR3 loop spans 17 amino acids. The J segment lost 5 bases and the V segment lost 1 base, leaving 7 bases of the junction unmatched. From germline, CDR1 is SGHTA and CDR2 FQGNSA. The CDR3 bases are TGTGCCAGCAGCTTAGGACTAGCGGGGGGTCTGGGGGAGACCCAGTACTTC. This sequence encodes CASSLGLAGGLGETQYF.

This chain joins TRBV7-8 and TRBJ2-1; TRBD2 matches at 15 bases. The V gene end was trimmed by 7 bases and the J gene end by 0 bases; junction bases not matched to a gene: 10. CDR1 SGHVS and CDR2 FQNEAQ come from the germline V gene. The CDR3 sequence is 19 residues long. CDR3 amino acids: CASTPRGLAGGTSYNEQFF. DNA of the CDR3: TGTGCCAGCACTCCCCGCGGACTAGCGGGGGGGACCTCCTACAATGAGCAGTTCTTC.

The chain has TRBV5-5 and TRBJ1-4, with 9 bases fitting TRBD1. CDR1 and CDR2 from the germline V gene are SGHKS and YYEKEE (reference sequence). V lost 0 bases and J lost 10; bases outside the gene matches: 4. The length of the CDR3 is 14 residues. In nucleotides, the CDR3 is TGTGCCAGCAGCTTGGGGGACAGGGCTTTAAAACTGTTTTTT. It is translated as CASSLGDRALKLFF.

The CDR3 reads CASRGGSVYEQYF. In DNA, the CDR3 is TGCGCCAGCAGAGGCGGATCCGTATACGAGCAGTACTTC. The gene calls are TRBV10-2 and TRBJ2-7; D is undetermined. Germline CDR1 reads WSHSY; CDR2 reads SAAADI. V shed 6 bases and J shed 4 bases, with 13 bases lying between them. The CDR3 has 13 amino acids.

The chain uses TRBV7-2 and TRBJ2-1; 7 bases fit TRBD2. The CDR3 runs 17 residues. Germline CDR1 is SGHTA and CDR2 is FQGNSA. Trimming took 4 bases from V and 7 from J; bases not matched to a gene: 16. DNA for the CDR3: TGTGCCAGCAGCTCGAATGGTCGGCGGGAGTATAAGAATGAGCAGTTCTTC. As protein: CASSSNGRREYKNEQFF. The full variable domain, with the rest looked up from reference TRBV7-2 and TRBJ2-1, is GAGVSQSPSNKVTEKGKDVELRCDPISGHTALYWYRQSLGQGLEFLIYFQGNSAPDKSGLPSDRFSAERTGGSVSTLTIQRTQQEDSAVYLCASSSNGRREYKNEQFFGPGTRLTVL.

This rearrangement joins TRBV27 to TRBJ2-3, with 13 bases that match TRBD2. This CDR3 region has 14 residues. The ends lost 5 bases at V and 7 bases at J; junction bases unmatched: 3. CDR1 and CDR2 from the germline V gene are MNHEY and SMNVEV (reference sequence). The CDR3 nucleotides are TGTGCCAGCAGTCTGGGACTAGCGGGATATACGCAGTATTTT. Translating it yields CASSLGLAGYTQYF.

To note about this clone: The identical CDR3 is also encoded by other nucleotide sequences in the sample. This rearrangement joins TRBV2 to TRBJ2-7; D may be TRBD1 (6 bases). The germline gives CDR1 SNHLY, CDR2 FYNNEI. The CDR3 is 13 amino acids. The ends were cut back, 5 bases at V and 3 bases at J, with 11 bases in the middle. The CDR3 nucleotides are TGTGCCAGCAGTCTCCGGGACATCTACGAGCAGTACTTC. Translated: CASSLRDIYEQYF.

The chain couples TRBV7-2 to TRBJ2-3, with D maybe TRBD2 (5 bases). V shed 5 bases and J shed 13 bases, with 16 bases lying between them. CDR3 length: 12 amino acids. Per germline, CDR1 SGHTA and CDR2 FQGNSA. CDR3 region: CASSLQLGEKYF. CDR3 bases: TGTGCCAGCAGCCTTCAGCTCGGGGAGAAGTATTTT.

This chain uses TRBV6-5 with TRBJ1-1; no definite D call. V gave up 4 bases and J gave up 0 bases, with 9 bases separating them. CDR1 is MNHEY and CDR2 is SVGAGI in the germline V gene. The CDR3 runs 14 residues. As DNA, the CDR3 is TGTGCCAGCAGTTGGCGACAATTGAACACTGAAGCTTTCTTT. It encodes CASSWRQLNTEAFF.

This chain joins TRBV9 and TRBJ2-7, with TRBD2 matching 8 bases. Germline CDR1 and CDR2: SGDLS and YYNGEE. This CDR3 is 15 amino acids long. V lost 3 bases and J lost 3; bases outside the gene matches: 8. This CDR3 reads CASSAAGTSHYEQYF. The CDR3 bases are TGTGCCAGCAGCGCCGCCGGGACTAGTCACTACGAGCAGTACTTC.

The J gene is TRBJ1-5, the V gene TRBV28; D is perhaps TRBD1 (5 bases). Trimming left V 7 bases short and J 5 bases short, with 15 bases between. The CDR3 extends over 14 amino acids. Germline V gene sequence: CDR1 MDHEN, CDR2 SYDVKM. CDR3 in amino acids: CASISRVNYQPQHF. The CDR3 nucleotides are TGTGCCAGCATTTCCAGGGTAAACTATCAGCCCCAGCATTTT.

The chain is built from TRBV5-1 and TRBJ1-1; 7 bases are shared with TRBD1. V lost 4 bases and J lost 1; bases outside the gene matches: 7. The CDR3 totals 15 residues. CDR1 SGHRS and CDR2 YFSETQ come from the germline V gene. CDR3 DNA sequence: TGCGCCAGCAGCGCTCCCGGGACAGAGAACACTGAAGCTTTCTTT. Its translation: CASSAPGTENTEAFF. The full variable domain, its missing parts supplied by reference TRBV5-1 and TRBJ1-1, is KAGVTQTPRYLIKTRGQQVTLSCSPISGHRSVSWYQQTPGQGLQFLFEYFSETQRNKGNFPGRFSGRQFSNSRSEMNVSTLELGDSALYLCASSAPGTENTEAFFGQGTRLTVV.

This chain connects TRBV10-1 to TRBJ2-3; 8 positions match TRBD2. The CDR3 covers 14 residues. The germline gives CDR1 WNHNN, CDR2 SYGVQD (reference sequence). J lost 5 bases, V lost 6 bases, and 7 bases had no gene match. The CDR3 is CASRAAGVGDTQYF. The CDR3 region has the DNA TGCGCCAGCAGGGCAGCGGGAGTGGGAGATACGCAGTATTTT.

In this sample, this clone turned up once. The gene calls are TRBV11-2 and TRBJ2-7; TRBD2 aligns across 12 bases. The CDR3 has 14 amino acids. Germline values: CDR1 SGHAT, CDR2 FQNNGV. V shed 1 base, J shed 5 bases, and the junction held 0 bases outside the gene matches. In nucleotides, the CDR3 is TGTGCCAGCAGCTTAGGACTAGCGGGAGACGAGCAGTACTTC. Protein product: CASSLGLAGDEQYF.

This sequence joins TRBV7-9 and TRBJ2-5, with TRBD2 matching 7 bases. Trimming took 6 bases from V and 2 from J; bases not matched to a gene: 6. Germline-derived CDR1 and CDR2 are SEHNR and FQNEAQ (reference sequence). CDR3 length: 14 residues. CDR3 DNA: TGTGCCAGCAGTCCACTAGCGCTACAAGAGACCCAGTACTTC. Translation: CASSPLALQETQYF.

The chain carries TRBV19 and TRBJ2-7, with a weak D call TRBD1 (5 bases). The CDR3 sequence is 15 residues long. Germline V lookup: CDR1 LNHDA, CDR2 SQIVND (reference sequence). Trimming shortened V by 0 bases and J by 0 bases, and 9 bases separated the two germline ends. The CDR3 nucleotides read TGTGCCAGTAGTATAGAGGGGCAGAGCTCCTACGAGCAGTACTTC. Residues: CASSIEGQSSYEQYF.

The genes are TRBV5-6 and TRBJ1-1, with D uncertain. Germline V gene lookup returns CDR1 SGHDT and CDR2 YYEEEE. The CDR3 is 12 residues long. The V end lost 7 bases, the J end lost 2 bases, and 9 bases lay between the germline ends. For the CDR3, the DNA is TGTGCCAGCCGTCGGGTAAACACTGAAGCTTTCTTT. Translating gives CASRRVNTEAFF.

This rearrangement joins TRBV29-1 to TRBJ2-1; TRBD1 aligns across 9 bases. The CDR3 is 13 amino acids. CDR1 and CDR2 from the germline V gene are SQVTM and ANQGSEA. The junction had 2 bases not matched to a gene; V was cut back by 7 bases and J by 1 base. As DNA, the CDR3 is TGCAGCGCCGGACAGGGGTCCTACAATGAGCAGTTCTTC. Amino acids: CSAGQGSYNEQFF.